These 8 T cell receptor beta chains were all obtained from the same sample, sequenced in a study of T cells after yellow fever vaccination. TCRdb called the 5' RACE reads again in MiXCR, with one record for every CDR3 protein. The table includes some 400,000 distinct CDR3 sequences, about 19% detected once. The sample here was PBMCs, taken before the yellow fever booster vaccination. The receptors were gathered from a man in his late teens or twenties who received the YFV17D yellow fever vaccine.

This clonotype appeared many times. The chain links TRBV6-6 to TRBJ1-1; possible D gene TRBD1, 5 bases. The germline V gene has CDR1 MNHNY and CDR2 SVGAGI (reference sequence). This CDR3 contains 16 residues. V was shortened by 7 bases and J by 0 bases, with 18 bases between the two germline ends. Here the CDR3 DNA reads TGTGCCAGCAAAGATAGGACACAGCTCATGAACACTGAAGCTTTCTTT. This gives the protein CASKDRTQLMNTEAFF.

J is TRBJ2-2 and V is TRBV7-2; D is tentatively TRBD1 or TRBD2 (5 bases each). CDR1 and CDR2 (germline): SGHTA, FQGNSA. The CDR3 totals 15 residues. The ends were cut back, 4 bases at V and 4 bases at J, with 13 bases in the middle. The CDR3 region is CASSWGPGSTGELFF. The CDR3 DNA is TGTGCCAGCAGCTGGGGCCCGGGGAGCACCGGGGAGCTGTTTTTT.

This clonotype has just a few counts. The chain is built from TRBV27 and TRBJ2-3, with D hard to call. CDR3 length: 13 amino acids. Looked up from germline, CDR1 is MNHEY and CDR2 is SMNVEV (reference sequence). The germline V and J ends were trimmed by 0 bases and 12 bases, with 13 bases remaining between them. The CDR3 DNA sequence: TGTGCCAGCAGTTTATCGGTCCGTACAGACCAGTATTTT. Protein sequence: CASSLSVRTDQYF.

This clonotype has more than one count but fewer than ten. The V and J genes are TRBV6-6 and TRBJ2-7; D not certain. V lost 6 bases, J lost 7 bases, and 16 bases lay in between. The CDR3 spans 13 residues. Germline assignment: CDR1 MNHNY and CDR2 SVGAGI (reference sequence). The DNA for the CDR3 is TGTGCCAGCAGCCAACCCCCGGTAGGGGAGCAGTACTTC. This translates into CASSQPPVGEQYF.

This clonotype was seen more than once but under ten times. The chain combines TRBV18 with TRBJ2-5; a weak D match, TRBD2 (6 bases). CDR1 is KGHSH, CDR2 LQKENI, per germline. The germline V and J ends were trimmed by 8 bases and 2 bases, with 21 bases remaining between them. This CDR3 comprises 16 residues. CDR3 amino acids: CASLDREMPRQETQYF. The CDR3 bases are TGTGCCAGCCTGGACCGGGAGATGCCCCGACAAGAGACCCAGTACTTC.

The chain carries TRBV6-2 or TRBV6-3 and TRBJ2-1, with a weak D call TRBD2 (6 bases). Germline loops: CDR1 MNHEY, CDR2 SVGEGT. The CDR3 runs 15 residues. V lost 6 bases, J lost 3 bases, and 15 bases lay in between. This CDR3 is CASSPGGGVYNEQFF. DNA for the CDR3: TGTGCCAGCAGCCCCGGGGGTGGCGTCTACAATGAGCAGTTCTTC.

V usage is TRBV5-1 and J usage is TRBJ2-1, with 8 bases that match TRBD2. Germline loops: CDR1 SGHRS, CDR2 YFSETQ. This CDR3 has 16 amino acids. V dropped 3 bases and J dropped 3; count of bases not matched to a gene: 8. The CDR3 nucleotides read TGCGCCAGCAGCTCGGGACGGGGGGGAATCTACAATGAGCAGTTCTTC. This gives the protein CASSSGRGGIYNEQFF.

The chain combines TRBV5-1 with TRBJ2-3; D gene unclear. V was trimmed by 4 bases and J by 1 base, leaving 16 bases between them. The CDR3 consists of 16 residues. Germline lookup yields CDR1 SGHRS and CDR2 YFSETQ. DNA of the CDR3: TGCGCCAGCAGCCCAAATATAGCATCCCGCACAGATACGCAGTATTTT. It specifies CASSPNIASRTDTQYF.